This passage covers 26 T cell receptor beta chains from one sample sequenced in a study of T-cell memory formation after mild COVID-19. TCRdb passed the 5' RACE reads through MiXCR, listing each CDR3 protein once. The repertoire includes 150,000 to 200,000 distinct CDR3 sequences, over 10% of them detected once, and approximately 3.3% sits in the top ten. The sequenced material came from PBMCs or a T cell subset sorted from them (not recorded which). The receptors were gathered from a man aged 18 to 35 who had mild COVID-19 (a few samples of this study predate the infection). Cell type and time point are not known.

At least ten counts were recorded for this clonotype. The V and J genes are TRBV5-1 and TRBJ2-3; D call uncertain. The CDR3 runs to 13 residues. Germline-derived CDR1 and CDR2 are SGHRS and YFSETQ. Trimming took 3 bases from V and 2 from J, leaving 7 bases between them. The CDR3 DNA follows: TGCGCCAGCAGCTCGGCGTCCACAGATACGCAGTATTTT. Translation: CASSSASTDTQYF.

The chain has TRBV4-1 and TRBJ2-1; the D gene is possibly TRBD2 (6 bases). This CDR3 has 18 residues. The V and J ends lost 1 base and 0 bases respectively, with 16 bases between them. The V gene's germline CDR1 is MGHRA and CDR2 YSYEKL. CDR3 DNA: TGCGCCAGCAGCCAAGCCAATCTGGTCGGGAGCTCCTACAATGAGCAGTTCTTC. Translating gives CASSQANLVGSSYNEQFF.

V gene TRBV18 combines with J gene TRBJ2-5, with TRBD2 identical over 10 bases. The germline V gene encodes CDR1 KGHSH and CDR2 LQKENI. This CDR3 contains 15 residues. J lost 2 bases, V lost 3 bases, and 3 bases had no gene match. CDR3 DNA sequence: TGTGCCAGCTCACCTAGGACTAGCGGTCAAGAGACCCAGTACTTC. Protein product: CASSPRTSGQETQYF.

CDR3 residues: CASSQDRIRGPETQYF. The CDR3 DNA is TGCGCCAGCAGCCAAGATCGGATCAGGGGCCCGGAGACCCAGTACTTC. The J gene is TRBJ2-5, the V gene TRBV4-1; tentatively, D is TRBD1 (6 bases). Germline assignment: CDR1 MGHRA and CDR2 YSYEKL. This CDR3 has 16 amino acids. The V gene lost 0 bases and the J gene lost 5 bases, with 16 bases spanning the gap.

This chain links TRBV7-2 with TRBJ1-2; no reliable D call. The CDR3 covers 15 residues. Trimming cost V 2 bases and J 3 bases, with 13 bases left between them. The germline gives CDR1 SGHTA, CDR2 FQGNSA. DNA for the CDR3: TGTGCCAGCAGCTTAAGCCCCCATGGTTACTATGGCTACACCTTC. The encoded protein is CASSLSPHGYYGYTF. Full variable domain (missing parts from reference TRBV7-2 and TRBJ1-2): GAGVSQSPSNKVTEKGKDVELRCDPISGHTALYWYRQSLGQGLEFLIYFQGNSAPDKSGLPSDRFSAERTGGSVSTLTIQRTQQEDSAVYLCASSLSPHGYYGYTFGSGTRLTVV.

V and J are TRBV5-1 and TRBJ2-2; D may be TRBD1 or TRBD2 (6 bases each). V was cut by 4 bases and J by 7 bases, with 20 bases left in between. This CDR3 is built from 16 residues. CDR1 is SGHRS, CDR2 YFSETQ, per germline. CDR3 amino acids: CASSPGGGSRIGELFF. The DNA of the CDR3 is TGCGCCAGCAGCCCTGGAGGGGGGTCGCGGATCGGGGAGCTGTTTTTT.

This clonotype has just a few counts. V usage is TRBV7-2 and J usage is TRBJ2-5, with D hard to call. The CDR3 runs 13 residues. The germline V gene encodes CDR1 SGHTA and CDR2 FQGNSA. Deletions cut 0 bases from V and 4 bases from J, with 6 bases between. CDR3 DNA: TGTGCCAGCAGCTTAGCCAGCCGAGAGACCCAGTACTTC. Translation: CASSLASRETQYF.

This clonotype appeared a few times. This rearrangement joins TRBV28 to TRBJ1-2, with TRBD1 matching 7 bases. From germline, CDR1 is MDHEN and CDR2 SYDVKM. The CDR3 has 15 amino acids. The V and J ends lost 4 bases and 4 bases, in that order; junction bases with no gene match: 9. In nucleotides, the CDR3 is TGTGCCAGCAGTTCGCAGGGGGGACTACTCTATGGCTACACCTTC. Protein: CASSSQGGLLYGYTF.

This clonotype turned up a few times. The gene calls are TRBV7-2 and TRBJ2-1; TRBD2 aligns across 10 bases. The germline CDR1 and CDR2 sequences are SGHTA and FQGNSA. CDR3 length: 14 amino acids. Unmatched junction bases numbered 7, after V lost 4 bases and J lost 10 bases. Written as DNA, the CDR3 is TGTGCCAGCAGCTCCAAAGTAGCGGGGGGAGAGCAGTTCTTC. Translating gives CASSSKVAGGEQFF.

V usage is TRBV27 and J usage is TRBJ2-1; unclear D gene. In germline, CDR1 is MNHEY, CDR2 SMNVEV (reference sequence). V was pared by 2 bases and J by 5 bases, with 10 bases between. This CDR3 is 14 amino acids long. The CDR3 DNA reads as TGTGCCAGCAGTTTAAGTCAACCCAACAATGAGCAGTTCTTC. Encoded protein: CASSLSQPNNEQFF.

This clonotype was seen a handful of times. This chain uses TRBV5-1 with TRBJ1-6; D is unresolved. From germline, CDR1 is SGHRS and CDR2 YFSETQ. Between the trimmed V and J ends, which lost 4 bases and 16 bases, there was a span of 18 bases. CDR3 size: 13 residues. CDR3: CASSPSFDSGLHF. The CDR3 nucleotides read TGCGCCAGCAGCCCCTCTTTCGATTCCGGTCTCCACTTT.

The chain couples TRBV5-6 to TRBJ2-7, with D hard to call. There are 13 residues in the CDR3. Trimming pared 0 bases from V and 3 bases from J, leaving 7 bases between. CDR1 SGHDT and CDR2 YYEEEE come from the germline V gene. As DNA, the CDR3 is TGTGCCAGCAGCTTGGACAGTGGCTACGAGCAGTACTTC. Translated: CASSLDSGYEQYF.

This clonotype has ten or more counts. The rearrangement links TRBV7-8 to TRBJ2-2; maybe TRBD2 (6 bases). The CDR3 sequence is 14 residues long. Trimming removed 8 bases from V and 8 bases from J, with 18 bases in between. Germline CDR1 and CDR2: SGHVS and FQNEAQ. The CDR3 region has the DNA TGTGCCAGCCGAAGCCGGACTAACGTGGGGGAGCTGTTTTTT. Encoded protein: CASRSRTNVGELFF.

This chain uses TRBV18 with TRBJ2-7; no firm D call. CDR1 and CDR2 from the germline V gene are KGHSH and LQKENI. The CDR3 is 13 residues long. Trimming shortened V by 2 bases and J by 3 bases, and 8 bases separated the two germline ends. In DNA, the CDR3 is TGTGCCAGCTCACCAAGGCGGAACTACGAGCAGTACGTC. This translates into CASSPRRNYEQYV.

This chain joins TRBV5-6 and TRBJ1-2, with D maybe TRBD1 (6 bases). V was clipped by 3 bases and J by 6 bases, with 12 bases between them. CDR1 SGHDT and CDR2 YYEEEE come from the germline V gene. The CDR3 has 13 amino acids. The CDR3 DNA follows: TGTGCCAGCAGCTCCCAGGGGTTGGATGGCTACACCTTC. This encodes CASSSQGLDGYTF. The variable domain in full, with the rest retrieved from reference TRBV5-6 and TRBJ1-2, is DAGVTQSPTHLIKTRGQQVTLRCSPKSGHDTVSWYQQALGQGPQFIFQYYEEEERQRGNFPDRFSGHQFPNYSSELNVNALLLGDSALYLCASSSQGLDGYTFGSGTRLTVV.

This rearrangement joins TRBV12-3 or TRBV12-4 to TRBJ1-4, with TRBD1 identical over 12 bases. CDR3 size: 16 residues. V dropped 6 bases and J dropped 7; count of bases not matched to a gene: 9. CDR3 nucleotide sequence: TGTGCCAGCAGGTCTCGGGACAGGGGGCTGTTTGAAAAACTGTTTTTT. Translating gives CASRSRDRGLFEKLFF.

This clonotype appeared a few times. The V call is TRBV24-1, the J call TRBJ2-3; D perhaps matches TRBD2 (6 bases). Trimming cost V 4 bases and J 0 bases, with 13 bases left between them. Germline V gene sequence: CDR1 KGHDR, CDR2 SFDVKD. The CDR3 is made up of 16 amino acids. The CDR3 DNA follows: TGTGCCACCAGTGAACCGGGACTTACTAGCACAGATACGCAGTATTTT. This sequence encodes CATSEPGLTSTDTQYF.

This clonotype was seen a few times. The DNA for the CDR3 is TGTGCCAGCAGACTAGCCCCGGACGGATACTACGAGCAGTACTTC. Protein product: CASRLAPDGYYEQYF. The chain uses TRBV11-2 and TRBJ2-7; a weak D match, TRBD2 (6 bases). This CDR3 has 15 residues. Germline values: CDR1 SGHAT, CDR2 FQNNGV. Between the trimmed V and J ends, which lost 6 bases and 3 bases, there was a span of 18 bases.

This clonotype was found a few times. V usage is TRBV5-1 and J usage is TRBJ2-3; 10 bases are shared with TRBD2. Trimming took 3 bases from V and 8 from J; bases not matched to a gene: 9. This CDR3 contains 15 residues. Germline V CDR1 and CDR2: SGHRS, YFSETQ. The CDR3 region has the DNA TGCGCCAGCAGCTCCGGGACTAGCGTTGGCGGTACGCAGTATTTT. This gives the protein CASSSGTSVGGTQYF.

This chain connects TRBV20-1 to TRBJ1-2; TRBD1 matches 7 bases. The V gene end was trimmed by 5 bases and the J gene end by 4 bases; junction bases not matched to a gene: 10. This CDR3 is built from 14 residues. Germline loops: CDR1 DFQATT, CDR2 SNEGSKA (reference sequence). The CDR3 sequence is CSAGGTAEIYGYTF. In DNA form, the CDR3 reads TGCAGTGCTGGGGGGACAGCCGAGATCTATGGCTACACCTTC.

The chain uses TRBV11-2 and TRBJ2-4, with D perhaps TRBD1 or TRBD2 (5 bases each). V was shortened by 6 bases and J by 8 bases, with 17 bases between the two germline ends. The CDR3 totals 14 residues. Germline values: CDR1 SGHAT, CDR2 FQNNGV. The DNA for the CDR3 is TGTGCCAGCAGTTCCTTCCGGGGCGAGGACATTCAGTACTTC. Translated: CASSSFRGEDIQYF.

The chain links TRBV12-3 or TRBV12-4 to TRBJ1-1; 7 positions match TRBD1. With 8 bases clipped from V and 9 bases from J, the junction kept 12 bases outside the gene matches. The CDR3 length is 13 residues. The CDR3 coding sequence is TGTGCCAGCGATAGCCGGGGGACAGCCAAAGCTTTCTTT. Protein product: CASDSRGTAKAFF.

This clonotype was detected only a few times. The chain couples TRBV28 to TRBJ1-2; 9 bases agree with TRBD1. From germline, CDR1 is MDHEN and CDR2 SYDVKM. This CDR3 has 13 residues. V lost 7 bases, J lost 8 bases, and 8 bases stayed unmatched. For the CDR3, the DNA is TGTGCCAGCATCTTACAGGGGGCGGAGGGCTACACCTTC. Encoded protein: CASILQGAEGYTF.

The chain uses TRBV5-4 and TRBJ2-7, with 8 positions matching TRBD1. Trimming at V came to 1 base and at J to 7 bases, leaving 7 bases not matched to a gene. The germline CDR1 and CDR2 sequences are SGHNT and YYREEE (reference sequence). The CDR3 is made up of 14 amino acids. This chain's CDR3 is CASSLYQGAHEQYV. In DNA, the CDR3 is TGTGCCAGCAGCTTGTATCAGGGGGCTCATGAGCAGTACGTC.

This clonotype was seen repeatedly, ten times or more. This chain's CDR3 is CASSQGVSGGAGTQYF. Written as DNA, the CDR3 is TGTGCCAGCAGCCAAGGGGTCAGCGGGGGGGCCGGTACGCAGTATTTT. The chain carries TRBV3-1 and TRBJ2-3, with TRBD2 matching 10 bases. Trimming at V came to 1 base and at J to 8 bases, leaving 9 bases not matched to a gene. The CDR3 runs 16 residues. Germline V gene sequence: CDR1 LGHDT, CDR2 YNNKEL (reference sequence).

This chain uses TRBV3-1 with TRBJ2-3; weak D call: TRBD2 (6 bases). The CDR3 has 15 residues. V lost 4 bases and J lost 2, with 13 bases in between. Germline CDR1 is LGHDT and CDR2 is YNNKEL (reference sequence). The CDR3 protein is CASSLRRGLTDTQYF. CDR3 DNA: TGTGCCAGCAGCCTGAGGAGGGGTCTCACAGATACGCAGTATTTT.